The source of this T cell receptor (beta chain) is a study of identical twins. General study results and limits: Out-of-frame TCR alpha sharing observed in monozygotic twins exceeded model estimates. Some out-of-frame alpha sequences were shared by twins, and these showed excess low generation probability.

Template switching added a universal primer site; cDNA carried unique molecular identifiers. TCRdb called the 5' RACE reads again in MiXCR, with one record for every CDR3 protein. The table lists 1.5 million to 2 million distinct CDR3 sequences, roughly a third of them singletons. Only a few counts were recorded for this clonotype. Its antigen is unknown. Germline V gene lookup returns CDR1 SGHDN and CDR2 FVKESK. The junction had 6 bases not matched to a gene; V was cut back by 6 bases and J by 2 bases. This CDR3 has 14 amino acids. This clonotype was obtained from a newborn girl in good health. The sequenced sample consisted of cord blood. This sequence joins TRBV14 and TRBJ2-5, with TRBD1 identical over 7 bases. CDR3 in DNA: TGTGCCAGCAGAGCTACCAGGGGGCAAGAGACCCAGTACTTC. The encoded protein is CASRATRGQETQYF.